This is a list of T cell receptor beta chains from one sample in a study of blood T cell repertoires in COVID-19. Sequencing was performed with immunoSEQ multiplex PCR; in TCRdb, only in-frame clones are kept and a portion is missing. The data show some 360,000 clones, approximately 91% seen once. Sequencing input: PBMCs or T cells enriched from blood (not recorded which). The receptor set was obtained from a woman aged 25 to 39 who had been exposed to COVID-19. Both conserved end residues are trimmed from each CDR3. For some rows the clone size is stated as once, few or many, or as a class when expanded; others skip it.

CDR3aa: ASSQAGTGEGYQPQH
v_gene: TRBV4-2
j_gene: TRBJ1-5
abundance: -

CDR3aa: ASSPSGGRVSGANVLT
v_gene: TRBV5-4
j_gene: TRBJ2-6
abundance: -

CDR3aa: ASSPRQGWGYEQY
v_gene: TRBV18
j_gene: TRBJ2-7
abundance: -

CDR3aa: SVAGPSGGKNIQY
v_gene: TRBV29-1
j_gene: TRBJ2-4
abundance: -

CDR3aa: AIRVGGGNGYT
v_gene: TRBV10-3
j_gene: TRBJ1-2
abundance: -

CDR3aa: SVALQGGPSEQY
v_gene: TRBV29-1
j_gene: TRBJ2-7
abundance: -

CDR3aa: ATSDPDRAYEQY
v_gene: TRBV24-1
j_gene: TRBJ2-7
abundance: few

CDR3aa: ASSWTGGARDYEQY
v_gene: TRBV28
j_gene: TRBJ2-7
abundance: -

CDR3aa: ASSQTQIMNTEAF
v_gene: TRBV7-8
j_gene: TRBJ1-1
abundance: once

CDR3aa: AWTEPNNQPQH
v_gene: TRBV30
j_gene: TRBJ1-5
abundance: -

CDR3aa: ASSLPQGFGQPQH
v_gene: TRBV27
j_gene: TRBJ1-5
abundance: few

CDR3aa: ASSLGDPGTGFYNEQF
v_gene: TRBV5-5
j_gene: TRBJ2-1
abundance: -

CDR3aa: ASGLLVTETQY
v_gene: TRBV12-5
j_gene: TRBJ2-5
abundance: -

CDR3aa: ATSDHRSGWTSGRGELF
v_gene: TRBV24-1
j_gene: TRBJ2-2
abundance: -

CDR3aa: ASSTGLASNEQF
v_gene: TRBV10-1
j_gene: TRBJ2-1
abundance: -

CDR3aa: ASSPDTEGEKLF
v_gene: TRBV11-3
j_gene: TRBJ1-4
abundance: -

CDR3aa: ASTPSAYNEQF
v_gene: TRBV6-5
j_gene: TRBJ2-1
abundance: -

CDR3aa: ASSERGLAGGEQY
v_gene: TRBV2
j_gene: TRBJ2-7
abundance: -

CDR3aa: ASSLQLAAGELF
v_gene: TRBV6-4
j_gene: TRBJ2-2
abundance: -

CDR3aa: ASSIFQGLAGNTIY
v_gene: TRBV19
j_gene: TRBJ1-3
abundance: -

CDR3aa: ASSQRDPNYNEQF
v_gene: TRBV7-8
j_gene: TRBJ2-1
abundance: -

CDR3aa: ASSQYDQPQH
v_gene: TRBV3-1/TRBV3-2
j_gene: TRBJ1-5
abundance: -

CDR3aa: AWSGYGSGSYNEQF
v_gene: TRBV30
j_gene: TRBJ2-1
abundance: -

CDR3aa: ASRGGRVGTGELF
v_gene: TRBV7-9
j_gene: TRBJ2-2
abundance: -

CDR3aa: ASSFPRTGGPRGELF
v_gene: TRBV28
j_gene: TRBJ2-2
abundance: -

CDR3aa: SASGVVGETQY
v_gene: TRBV29-1
j_gene: TRBJ2-5
abundance: -

CDR3aa: ASSSGGAGYT
v_gene: TRBV28
j_gene: TRBJ1-2
abundance: -

CDR3aa: ASSLDQNTEAF
v_gene: TRBV7-9
j_gene: TRBJ1-1
abundance: -

CDR3aa: ASVGTPGNSNQPQH
v_gene: TRBV12-5
j_gene: TRBJ1-5
abundance: -

CDR3aa: ASSLGAGIPSPLH
v_gene: TRBV5-1
j_gene: TRBJ1-6
abundance: once